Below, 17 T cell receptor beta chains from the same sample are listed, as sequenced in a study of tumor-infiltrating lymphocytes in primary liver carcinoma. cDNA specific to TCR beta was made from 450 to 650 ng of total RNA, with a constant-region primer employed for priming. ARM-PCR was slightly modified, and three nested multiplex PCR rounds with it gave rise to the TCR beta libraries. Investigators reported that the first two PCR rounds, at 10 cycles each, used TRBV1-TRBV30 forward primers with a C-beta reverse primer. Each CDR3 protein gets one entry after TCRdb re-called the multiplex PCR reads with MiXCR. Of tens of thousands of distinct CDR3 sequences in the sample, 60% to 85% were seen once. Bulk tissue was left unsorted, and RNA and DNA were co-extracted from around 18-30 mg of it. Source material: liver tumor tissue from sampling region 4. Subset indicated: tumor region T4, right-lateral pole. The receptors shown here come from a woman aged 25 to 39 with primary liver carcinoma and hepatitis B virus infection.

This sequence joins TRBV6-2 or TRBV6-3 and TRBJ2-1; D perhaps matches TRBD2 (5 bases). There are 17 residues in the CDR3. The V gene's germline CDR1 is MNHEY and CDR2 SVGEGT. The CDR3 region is CDSRQPGLLYQYNEQFF. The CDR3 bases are TGTGATAGTCGACAACCCGGACTGCTTTACCAATACAATGAGCAGTTCTTC.

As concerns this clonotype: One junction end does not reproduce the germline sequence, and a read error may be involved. The CDR3 is CTSRERFLVLRSNYGYTF. CDR3 in DNA: TGTACCAGCAGAGAACGGTTCCTGGTCCTTAGGTCTAACTATGGCTACACCTTC. This chain links TRBV6-1 with TRBJ1-2; D unclear. This CDR3 has 18 residues. The germline CDR1 and CDR2 sequences are MNHNS and SASEGT.

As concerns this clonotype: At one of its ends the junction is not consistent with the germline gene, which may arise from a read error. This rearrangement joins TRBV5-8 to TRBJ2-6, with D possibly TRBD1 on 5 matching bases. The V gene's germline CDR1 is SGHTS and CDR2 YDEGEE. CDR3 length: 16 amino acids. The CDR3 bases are TGTGCCAGTGCTTGTGCGGATAGCTCTGGGGCCAACGTCCTGACCTTC. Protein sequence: CASACADSSGANVLTF.

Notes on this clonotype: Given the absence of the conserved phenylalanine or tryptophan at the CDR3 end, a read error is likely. CDR3 nucleotide sequence: TGTGCCAGCAGCTCGCAGGGGGCTCCAGACACCTGGGAACTGTTTTCT. Its protein product is CASSSQGAPDTWELFS. The chain employs TRBV11-2 and TRBJ2-2; 8 bases fit TRBD1. The CDR3 covers 16 residues. Germline values: CDR1 SGHAT, CDR2 FQNNGV.

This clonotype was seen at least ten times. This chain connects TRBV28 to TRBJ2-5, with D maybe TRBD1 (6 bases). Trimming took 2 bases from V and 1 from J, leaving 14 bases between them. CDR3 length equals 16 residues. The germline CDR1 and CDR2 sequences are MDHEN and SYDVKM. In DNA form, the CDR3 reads TGTGCCAGCAGTTTACTGGGGGCTACACTCCAAGAGACCCAGTACTTC. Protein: CASSLLGATLQETQYF.

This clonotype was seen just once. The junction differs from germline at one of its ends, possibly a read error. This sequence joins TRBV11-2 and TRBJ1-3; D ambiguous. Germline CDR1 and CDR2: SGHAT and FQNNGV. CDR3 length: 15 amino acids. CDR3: CASSLNMETGKTIYF. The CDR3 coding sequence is TGTGCCAGCAGCTTAAACATGGAGACTGGAAAGACCATATATTTT.

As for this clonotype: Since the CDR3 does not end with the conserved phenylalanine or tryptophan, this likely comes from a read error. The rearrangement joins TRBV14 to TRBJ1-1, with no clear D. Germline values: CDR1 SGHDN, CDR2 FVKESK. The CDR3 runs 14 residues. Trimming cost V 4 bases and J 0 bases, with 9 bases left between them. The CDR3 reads CASSPPGMNTEAFL. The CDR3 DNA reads TGTGCCAGCAGCCCCCCGGGAATGAACACTGAAGCTTTCTTA.

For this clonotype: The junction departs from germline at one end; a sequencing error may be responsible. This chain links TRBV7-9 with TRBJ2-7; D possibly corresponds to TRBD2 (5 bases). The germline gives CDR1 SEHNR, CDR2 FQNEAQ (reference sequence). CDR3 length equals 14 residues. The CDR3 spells CAGSSGGLSYEQYF. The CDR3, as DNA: TGTGCCGGCAGCTCTGGAGGCCTCTCCTACGAGCAATACTTC.

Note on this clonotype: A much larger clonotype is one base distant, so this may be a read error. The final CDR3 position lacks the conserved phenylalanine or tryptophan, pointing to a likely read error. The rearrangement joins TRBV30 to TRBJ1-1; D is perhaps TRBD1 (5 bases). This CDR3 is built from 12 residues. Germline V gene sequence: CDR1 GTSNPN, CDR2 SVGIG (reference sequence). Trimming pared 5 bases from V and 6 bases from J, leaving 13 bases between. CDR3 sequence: CAWEGMGAEAFL. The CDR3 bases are TGTGCCTGGGAAGGGATGGGGGCTGAAGCTTTCCTT.

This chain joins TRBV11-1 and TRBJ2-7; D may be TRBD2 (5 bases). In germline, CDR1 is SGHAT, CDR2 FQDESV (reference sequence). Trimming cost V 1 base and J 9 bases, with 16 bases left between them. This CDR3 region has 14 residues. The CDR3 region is CASSLVTGSHGQYF. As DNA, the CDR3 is TGTGCCAGCAGCTTAGTTACTGGGAGCCACGGGCAGTACTTC.

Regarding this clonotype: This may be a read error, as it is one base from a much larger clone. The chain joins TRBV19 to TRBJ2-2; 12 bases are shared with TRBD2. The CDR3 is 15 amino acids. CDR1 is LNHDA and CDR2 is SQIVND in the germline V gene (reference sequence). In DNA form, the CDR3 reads TGTGCCGGTAGGAGACTAGCGGGAGACACCGGGGAGCTGTTTTTT. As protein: CAGRRLAGDTGELFF.

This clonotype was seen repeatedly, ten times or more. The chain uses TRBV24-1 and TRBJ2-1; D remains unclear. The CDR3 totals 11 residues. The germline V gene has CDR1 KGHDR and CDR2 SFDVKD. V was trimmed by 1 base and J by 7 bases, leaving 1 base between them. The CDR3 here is CATSDLNEQFF. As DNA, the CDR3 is TGTGCCACCAGTGATTTAAATGAGCAGTTCTTC.

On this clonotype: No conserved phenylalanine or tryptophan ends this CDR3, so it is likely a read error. The CDR3 DNA is TGTGCCAGCTGCCAGGCGGCGGGGGCTGACTACAAGCAGTACCTC. Translation: CASCQAAGADYKQYL. The chain carries TRBV14 and TRBJ2-7, with a possible D match to TRBD2 (7 bases). The germline CDR1 and CDR2 sequences are SGHDN and FVKESK. The CDR3 sequence is 15 residues long.

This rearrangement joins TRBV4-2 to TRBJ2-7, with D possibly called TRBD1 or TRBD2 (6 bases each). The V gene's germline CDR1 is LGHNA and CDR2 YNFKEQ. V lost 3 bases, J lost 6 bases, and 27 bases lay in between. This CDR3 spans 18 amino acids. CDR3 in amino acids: CASSQEYLGEGGLREQYF. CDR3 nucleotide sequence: TGTGCCAGCAGCCAGGAATACCTAGGAGAGGGGGGACTGCGCGAGCAGTACTTC.

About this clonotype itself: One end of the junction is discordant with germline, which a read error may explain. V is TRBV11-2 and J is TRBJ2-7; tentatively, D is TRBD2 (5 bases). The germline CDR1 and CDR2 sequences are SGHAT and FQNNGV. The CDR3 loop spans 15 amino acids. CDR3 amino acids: CDSSLGVSASYDQYF. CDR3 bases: TGTGACAGCAGCTTAGGAGTTAGCGCTTCCTACGATCAGTACTTC.

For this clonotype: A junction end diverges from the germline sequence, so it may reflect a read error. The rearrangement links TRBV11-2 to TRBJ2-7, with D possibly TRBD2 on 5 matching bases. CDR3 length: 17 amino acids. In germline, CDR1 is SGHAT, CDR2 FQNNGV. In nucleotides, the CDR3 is TGTGCCAGTAGCTTAGGAGGTACAACTCTGAGATCCTACGAGCAGTACTTC. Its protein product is CASSLGGTTLRSYEQYF.

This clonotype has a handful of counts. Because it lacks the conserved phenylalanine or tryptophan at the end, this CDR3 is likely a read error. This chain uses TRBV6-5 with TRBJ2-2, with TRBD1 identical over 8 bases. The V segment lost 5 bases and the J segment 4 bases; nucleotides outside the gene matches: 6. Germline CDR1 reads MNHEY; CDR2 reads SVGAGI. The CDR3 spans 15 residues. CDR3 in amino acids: CASSLRTGFTGELFY. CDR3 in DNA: TGTGCCAGCAGTCTGCGGACAGGGTTCACCGGGGAGCTGTTTTAC.